This T cell receptor beta chain appears in the sequencing data of a study of human versus mouse CDR3 diversity and MHC coevolution. For the study at large: immunoSEQ was reported to reach one in 200,000 T cells sensitivity. Samples had between about 5.5 x 10^6 and 1.7 x 10^7 valid reads.

Clones were read by immunoSEQ multiplex PCR, and TCRdb kept only the in-frame ones, dropping some. The sample comprises around 74,000 clones, 85% to 95% of which are singletons, and roughly 0.15% rests with the top ten. Notes on this clone: Its specificity is not known.

Overall study findings and caveats: iCHAO1 estimated the human TCR beta repertoire at 1.5 million to 2 million clonotypes.

The CDR3 is made up of 15 amino acids. V gave up 3 bases and J gave up 2 bases, with 12 bases separating them. CDR1 is SGHVS, CDR2 FNYEAQ, per germline. This sequence joins TRBV7-6 and TRBJ2-3, with D maybe TRBD2 (6 bases). This TCR derives from a person aged 30 to 69 in good health. The sequenced material came from naive CD4+ T cells from blood. Subset of the sample: CD45RO-negative CD62L-positive naive CD4 T cells. The CDR3 protein is CASSFSSGYTDTQYF. The CDR3, as DNA: TGTGCCAGCAGCTTTTCGAGCGGGTACACAGATACGCAGTATTTT. Variable domain in full (rest from reference TRBV7-6 and TRBJ2-3): GAGVSQSPRYKVTKRGQDVALRCDPISGHVSLYWYRQALGQGPEFLTYFNYEAQQDKSGLPNDRFSAERPEGSISTLTIQRTEQRDSAMYRCASSFSSGYTDTQYFGPGTRLTVL.